Below are 14 T cell receptor beta chains sequenced from a single sample in a study of neoadjuvant anti-PD-1 for oral cavity cancer. Sequencing used immunoSEQ multiplex PCR; TCRdb keeps in-frame clones, though not all of them. The sample consists of tens of thousands of clones, approximately 80% of them appearing once. The source was PBMCs, collected before nivolumab (anti-PD-1) treatment. The source of these receptors is a person between 35 and 79 years old with oral cavity squamous cell carcinoma.

The sample holds a few counts of this clone. The chain combines TRBV11-2 with TRBJ2-1, with 7 bases fitting TRBD1. CDR1 and CDR2 (germline): SGHAT, FQNNGV. This CDR3 spans 16 amino acids. V trimming: 7 bases; J trimming: 1 base; junction bases outside the gene matches: 10. This chain's CDR3 is CASNGQAFGSYNEQFF. The DNA for the CDR3 is TGTGCCAGCAACGGACAGGCCTTCGGGTCCTACAATGAGCAGTTCTTC.

V is TRBV5-6 and J is TRBJ1-3; D possibly corresponds to TRBD1 (6 bases). This CDR3 region has 18 residues. Germline V gives CDR1 SGHDT, CDR2 YYEEEE. V lost 3 bases, J lost 0 bases, and 19 bases lay in between. The chain's CDR3 is CASSSERQDSTSGNTIYF. CDR3 in DNA: TGTGCCAGCAGCTCGGAGAGACAGGATTCTACCTCTGGAAACACCATATATTTT. Full variable domain (rest looked up from reference TRBV5-6 and TRBJ1-3): DAGVTQSPTHLIKTRGQQVTLRCSPKSGHDTVSWYQQALGQGPQFIFQYYEEEERQRGNFPDRFSGHQFPNYSSELNVNALLLGDSALYLCASSSERQDSTSGNTIYFGEGSWLTVV.

The gene calls are TRBV10-3 and TRBJ2-3, with a possible D match to TRBD1 (5 bases). The germline CDR1 and CDR2 sequences are ENHRY and SYGVKD. The CDR3 loop spans 16 amino acids. Trimming pared 0 bases from V and 6 bases from J, leaving 16 bases between. The CDR3 protein is CAISESEGEVTDTQYF. CDR3 DNA sequence: TGTGCCATCAGTGAGTCTGAAGGGGAAGTAACGGATACGCAGTATTTT.

The chain joins TRBV9 to TRBJ2-2, with unresolved D. Germline assignment: CDR1 SGDLS and CDR2 YYNGEE. The V end lost 0 bases, the J end lost 1 base, and 7 bases lay between the germline ends. The CDR3 consists of 15 residues. Written as DNA, the CDR3 is TGTGCCAGCAGCGTAGGGCCCGAGAACACCGGGGAGCTGTTTTTT. This translates into CASSVGPENTGELFF.

In the case of this clone: At one end the junction does not follow the germline gene, possibly because of a read error. The V gene is TRBV6-6, the J gene TRBJ2-5; D may match TRBD1 or TRBD2 (5 bases each). The CDR3 spans 15 residues. The germline V gene has CDR1 MNHNY and CDR2 SVGAGI (reference sequence). CDR3 nucleotide sequence: TGTGCCAGCAGTAACTCAGGGACCCTCGCGCAGACCCAGTACTTC. Protein: CASSNSGTLAQTQYF.

This clone was counted only a few times. The chain recombines TRBV10-3 with TRBJ2-2, with D unresolved. In germline, CDR1 is ENHRY, CDR2 SYGVKD. This CDR3 region has 12 residues. The ends were cut back, 6 bases at V and 3 bases at J, with 5 bases in the middle. CDR3 nucleotides: TGTGCCATCAGCCCGGACACCGGGGAGCTGTTTTTT. Translation gives CAISPDTGELFF.

This clone has a single count. The chain is built from TRBV6-1 and TRBJ2-5; 11 bases agree with TRBD2. The J segment lost 4 bases and the V segment lost 6 bases, leaving 7 bases of the junction unmatched. In germline, CDR1 is MNHNS, CDR2 SASEGT. The CDR3 length is 15 residues. For the CDR3, the DNA is TGTGCCAGCAGCACTCCGGGACTAGCGGCAGAGACCCAGTACTTC. This encodes CASSTPGLAAETQYF.

Sample share makes this clone medium-sized. This chain connects TRBV28 to TRBJ2-1; TRBD1 agrees at 7 bases. CDR3 size: 18 residues. Germline V CDR1 and CDR2: MDHEN, SYDVKM. The V gene end was trimmed by 7 bases and the J gene end by 4 bases; junction bases not matched to a gene: 19. The CDR3 DNA reads as TGTGCCAGCAACAAAAGGAGTCTGGACAGGAGCTATTACAATGAGCAGTTCTTC. This encodes CASNKRSLDRSYYNEQFF.

This clone has only one observation. This chain connects TRBV15 to TRBJ2-7, with D perhaps matching TRBD2 (6 bases). CDR3 length: 14 residues. The germline CDR1 and CDR2 sequences are LNHNV and YYDKDF (reference sequence). The V and J ends lost 4 bases and 0 bases respectively, with 10 bases between them. The CDR3 spells CATSMSSASYEQYF. Here the CDR3 DNA reads TGTGCCACCAGCATGTCTAGCGCCTCCTACGAGCAGTACTTC.

The rearrangement joins TRBV11-3 to TRBJ2-1; tentatively, D is TRBD2 (5 bases). There are 11 residues in the CDR3. Germline values: CDR1 SGHNT, CDR2 YENEEA. V lost 5 bases, J lost 9 bases, and 8 bases lay in between. The CDR3 here is CASSTRGEQFF. The CDR3 nucleotides read TGTGCCAGCAGCACCCGGGGTGAGCAGTTCTTC.

The CDR3 reads CASSLADGNEKLFF. CDR3 nucleotides: TGCGCCAGCAGCTTGGCCGATGGAAATGAAAAACTGTTTTTT. The V call is TRBV5-1, the J call TRBJ1-4; unclear D gene. The CDR3 spans 14 residues. Per germline, CDR1 SGHRS and CDR2 YFSETQ. V was shortened by 0 bases and J by 5 bases, with 8 bases between the two germline ends.

The chain links TRBV28 to TRBJ1-3; D uncertain. Trimming shortened V by 7 bases and J by 2 bases, and 9 bases separated the two germline ends. CDR1 and CDR2 from the germline V gene are MDHEN and SYDVKM. The CDR3 has 13 residues. The chain's CDR3 is CASIGVAGNTIYF. CDR3 nucleotides: TGTGCCAGCATTGGGGTTGCTGGAAACACCATATATTTT.

The rearrangement links TRBV6-1 to TRBJ1-1; no firm D call. The CDR3 runs to 13 residues. CDR1 is MNHNS, CDR2 SASEGT, per germline. Trimming pared 5 bases from V and 1 base from J, leaving 8 bases between. The CDR3 region is CASSFWGNTEAFF. The CDR3 bases are TGTGCCAGCAGTTTCTGGGGGAACACTGAAGCTTTCTTT.

The chain couples TRBV19 to TRBJ1-5; D may be TRBD1 (6 bases). The length of the CDR3 is 16 residues. The V end lost 4 bases, the J end lost 4 bases, and 17 bases lay between the germline ends. Germline V gene sequence: CDR1 LNHDA, CDR2 SQIVND (reference sequence). Here the CDR3 reads CASSTHWDTQNQPQHF. The CDR3 DNA reads as TGTGCCAGTAGTACCCACTGGGACACTCAAAATCAGCCCCAGCATTTT.